What follows are 11 T cell receptor beta chains derived from one specimen sequenced in a study of T-cell reconstitution after alpha-beta-depleted transplantation in children. Unique molecular identifiers were incorporated into the prepared TCRbeta library. TCRdb redid the calling of the PCR reads with MiXCR, one entry per CDR3 protein. This table has some 460,000 distinct CDR3 sequences, around 15% appearing once. Sequencing was performed on PBMCs, mostly from graft donor cells, taken 360 days after TCRalphabeta/CD19-depleted stem cell transplant. The receptor set was obtained from a boy under three years old who had a stem cell transplant for Wiskott-Aldrich syndrome, so the T cells may come from the graft donor.

There are many counts of this clonotype. The chain carries TRBV2 and TRBJ2-7; D unresolved. Trimming removed 4 bases at V and 3 bases at J, with 7 bases between. Germline values: CDR1 SNHLY, CDR2 FYNNEI. This CDR3 spans 12 amino acids. CDR3: CASSGGVYEQYF. CDR3 sequence (DNA): TGTGCCAGCAGTGGTGGAGTCTACGAGCAGTACTTC.

This clonotype has a count of ten or more. The rearrangement joins TRBV12-3 or TRBV12-4 to TRBJ2-3; D could derive from TRBD1 or TRBD2 (5 bases each). Deletions cut 6 bases from V and 0 bases from J, with 10 bases between. The CDR3 is 14 amino acids. The chain's CDR3 is CASSPGPSTDTQYF. DNA for the CDR3: TGTGCCAGCAGCCCGGGGCCCAGCACAGATACGCAGTATTTT.

The V gene is TRBV20-1, the J gene TRBJ2-5; 11 bases match TRBD2. The V and J ends lost 3 bases and 5 bases, in that order; junction bases with no gene match: 8. This CDR3 region has 15 residues. Germline V gives CDR1 DFQATT, CDR2 SNEGSKA (reference sequence). This CDR3 is CSASHVAGGVETQYF. In nucleotides, the CDR3 is TGCAGTGCTAGCCACGTAGCGGGAGGGGTGGAGACCCAGTACTTC.

This clonotype was counted ten times or more. The rearrangement uses TRBV15 and TRBJ2-7; D ambiguous. Trimming took off 1 base at V and 3 bases at J, with 1 base between the two ends. Germline CDR1 LNHNV, CDR2 YYDKDF (reference sequence). The CDR3 is 11 amino acids. DNA of the CDR3: TGTGCCACCAGCAGAGGCTACGAGCAGTACTTC. This sequence encodes CATSRGYEQYF.

The chain combines TRBV5-1 with TRBJ2-2, with unresolved D. The CDR3 sequence is 15 residues long. The ends were cut back, 4 bases at V and 0 bases at J, with 10 bases in the middle. Germline V gene data show CDR1 as SGHRS and CDR2 as YFSETQ. CDR3 nucleotides: TGCGCCAGCAGCAAACCGACCGCGAACACCGGGGAGCTGTTTTTT. Translated: CASSKPTANTGELFF.

This chain connects TRBV5-1 to TRBJ2-7; D may be TRBD1 (5 bases). CDR1 and CDR2 from the germline V gene are SGHRS and YFSETQ. The germline V and J ends were trimmed by 0 bases and 2 bases, with 12 bases remaining between them. CDR3 length: 15 residues. The CDR3 sequence is CASSLGSGFPYEQYF. CDR3 sequence (DNA): TGCGCCAGCAGCTTGGGGTCAGGGTTCCCCTACGAGCAGTACTTC. Looking up the rest from reference TRBV5-1 and TRBJ2-7 gives the full variable domain: KAGVTQTPRYLIKTRGQQVTLSCSPISGHRSVSWYQQTPGQGLQFLFEYFSETQRNKGNFPGRFSGRQFSNSRSEMNVSTLELGDSALYLCASSLGSGFPYEQYFGPGTRLTVT.

The chain uses TRBV20-1 and TRBJ2-3, with 7 nucleotides matching TRBD2. V was clipped by 0 bases and J by 3 bases; unmatched bases: 6. Germline lookup yields CDR1 DFQATT and CDR2 SNEGSKA (reference sequence). This CDR3 contains 15 residues. This CDR3 reads CSARDSSGRTDTQYF. The CDR3 DNA is TGCAGTGCTAGAGATTCTAGCGGTCGGACAGATACGCAGTATTTT.

The sample holds many counts of this clonotype. The J gene is TRBJ2-1, the V gene TRBV7-9; D may be TRBD2 (5 bases). The germline CDR1 and CDR2 sequences are SEHNR and FQNEAQ (reference sequence). The V end lost 5 bases, the J end lost 0 bases, and 14 bases lay between the germline ends. The CDR3 totals 16 residues. The CDR3 DNA is TGTGCCAGCAGCCTTCGCGGGCCTTCCTCCTACAATGAGCAGTTCTTC. Translated, it gives CASSLRGPSSYNEQFF.

In its sample, this clonotype was seen a few times. V is TRBV6-2 or TRBV6-3 and J is TRBJ2-4; the D call may be TRBD1 or TRBD2 (7 bases each). Trimming pared 5 bases from V and 0 bases from J, leaving 20 bases between. This CDR3 spans 18 amino acids. CDR1 is MNHEY and CDR2 is SVGEGT in the germline V gene. The CDR3: CASSKGAPSGLAKNIQYF. The CDR3 DNA reads TGTGCCAGCAGTAAGGGGGCCCCTAGCGGCCTAGCCAAAAACATTCAGTACTTC.

This clonotype was observed a few times. The V call is TRBV29-1, the J call TRBJ2-5; D gene ambiguous. Germline V gives CDR1 SQVTM, CDR2 ANQGSEA. The V and J ends lost 5 bases and 4 bases respectively, with 11 bases between them. The length of the CDR3 is 12 residues. The CDR3 loop reads CSVTVAPETQYF. The DNA of the CDR3 is TGCAGCGTTACGGTGGCCCCAGAGACCCAGTACTTC.

This clonotype came up a few times. The rearrangement uses TRBV20-1 and TRBJ2-7; 10 bases map to TRBD2. Germline V gene lookup returns CDR1 DFQATT and CDR2 SNEGSKA (reference sequence). J lost 5 bases, V lost 1 base, and 8 bases had no gene match. The CDR3 is 15 residues long. The CDR3 sequence: CSARVTLAGPHEQYF. The CDR3 DNA reads TGCAGTGCTAGAGTAACACTAGCGGGGCCGCACGAGCAGTACTTC.